One and the same sample provided the 32 T cell receptor beta chains below, sequenced in a study of T cell responses to AZD1222 COVID-19 vaccine. Assay used: immunoSEQ multiplex PCR; TCRdb lists only in-frame clones, some missing. This table has around 100,000 clones, approximately 88% appearing once. The specimen was peripheral blood, collected on day 0 of AZD1222 vaccination. The receptor source for this set is an adult in good health.

In its sample, this clone was seen once. This chain links TRBV6-6 with TRBJ2-4, with D perhaps matching TRBD2 (6 bases). The CDR3 contains 15 residues. Germline V CDR1 and CDR2: MNHNY, SVGAGI (reference sequence). V was trimmed by 3 bases and J by 4 bases, leaving 13 bases between them. CDR3: CASSYTGAGKNIQYF. Written as DNA, the CDR3 is TGTGCCAGCAGTTATACCGGGGCGGGAAAAAACATTCAGTACTTC.

The gene calls are TRBV6-4 and TRBJ1-2; D not certain. Germline lookup yields CDR1 MRHNA and CDR2 SNTAGT. V lost 0 bases to trimming and J lost 5 bases, with 4 bases between them. This CDR3 is 12 amino acids long. The CDR3, as DNA: TGTGCCAGCAGTGACTCGGGGTATGGCTACACCTTC. Its translation is CASSDSGYGYTF.

The chain is built from TRBV4-2 and TRBJ2-2; D possibly corresponds to TRBD1 (5 bases). The germline V gene has CDR1 LGHNA and CDR2 YNFKEQ. V shed 0 bases and J shed 5 bases, with 16 bases lying between them. There are 17 residues in the CDR3. DNA of the CDR3: TGTGCCAGCAGCCAAGATAGTCAACAGGTCGTGACCGGGGAGCTGTTTTTT. Translating it yields CASSQDSQQVVTGELFF.

The chain combines TRBV11-3 with TRBJ2-7; TRBD1 aligns across 7 bases. V trimming: 2 bases; J trimming: 2 bases; junction bases outside the gene matches: 3. Germline loops: CDR1 SGHNT, CDR2 YENEEA. There are 14 residues in the CDR3. This CDR3 is CASSLHQGAYEQYF. The CDR3 DNA sequence: TGTGCCAGCAGCTTACACCAGGGGGCCTACGAGCAGTACTTC.

The rearrangement uses TRBV4-1 and TRBJ2-7, with TRBD1 matching over 10 bases. The CDR3 is 16 amino acids. Germline lookup yields CDR1 MGHRA and CDR2 YSYEKL. The ends lost 4 bases at V and 2 bases at J; junction bases unmatched: 8. The CDR3 nucleotides are TGCGCCAGCAGCCTCCGGGACAGGGGATCGGCCTACGAGCAGTACTTC. Protein: CASSLRDRGSAYEQYF.

The chain uses TRBV5-1 and TRBJ1-2, with TRBD1 matching 7 bases. CDR1 and CDR2 (germline): SGHRS, YFSETQ. The trim removed 3 bases at V and 0 bases at J, leaving 8 bases unmatched. CDR3 size: 16 residues. The CDR3 DNA is TGCGCCAGCAGCTCCAGAGGGGGCCTAGCTAACTATGGCTACACCTTC. This translates into CASSSRGGLANYGYTF.

The V gene is TRBV29-1, the J gene TRBJ2-7; TRBD1 might be the D (6 bases). Per germline, CDR1 SQVTM and CDR2 ANQGSEA. The ends were cut back, 4 bases at V and 6 bases at J, with 16 bases in the middle. CDR3 length equals 13 residues. DNA for the CDR3: TGCAGCGTTGGGGGGCAGGTTAGGAGCGAGCAGTACTTC. Translated: CSVGGQVRSEQYF.

The chain combines TRBV21-1 with TRBJ1-4; TRBD1 is the table's D call and was not checked against the DNA. TRBV21-1 is a known pseudogene. The CDR3 is 15 amino acids. This CDR3 reads CASSTQTGTNEKLFF. Here the CDR3 DNA reads TGTGCCAGCAGCACTCAGACAGGAACTAATGAAAAACTGTTTTTT.

The rearrangement joins TRBV9 to TRBJ1-5, with a weak D call TRBD1 (5 bases). Germline V gene lookup returns CDR1 SGDLS and CDR2 YYNGEE. The ends were cut back, 4 bases at V and 7 bases at J, with 15 bases in the middle. The CDR3 totals 14 residues. As DNA, the CDR3 is TGTGCCAGCAGCCCCGGGACGGCGGGGCAGCCCCAGCATTTT. It encodes CASSPGTAGQPQHF.

The genes are TRBV18 and TRBJ1-3, with D possibly TRBD1 on 6 matching bases. Germline V gene data show CDR1 as KGHSH and CDR2 as LQKENI. The CDR3 consists of 14 residues. The ends were cut back, 3 bases at V and 2 bases at J, with 8 bases in the middle. This CDR3 is CASSPTGTGNTIYF. The CDR3 nucleotides are TGTGCCAGCTCACCGACAGGTACTGGAAACACCATATATTTT.

The gene calls are TRBV24-1 and TRBJ1-2; a weak D match, TRBD1 (5 bases). This CDR3 spans 14 amino acids. The germline gives CDR1 KGHDR, CDR2 SFDVKD. Trimming cost V 1 base and J 7 bases, with 12 bases left between them. The CDR3 protein is CATSDLSGEVGYTF. The DNA for the CDR3 is TGTGCCACCAGTGATTTATCGGGGGAGGTTGGCTACACCTTC.

The gene calls are TRBV18 and TRBJ2-7, with 11 bases aligning to TRBD2. Germline CDR1 reads KGHSH; CDR2 reads LQKENI. The CDR3 is 16 residues long. The V and J ends lost 3 bases and 3 bases, in that order; junction bases with no gene match: 7. The CDR3 loop is CASSPPPGLAVYEQYF. The CDR3 DNA sequence: TGTGCCAGCTCACCGCCACCGGGACTAGCGGTCTACGAGCAGTACTTC.

The chain uses TRBV5-1 and TRBJ1-1; no reliable D call. This CDR3 is built from 14 residues. Germline CDR1 is SGHRS and CDR2 is YFSETQ. V gave up 3 bases and J gave up 10 bases, with 19 bases separating them. CDR3 sequence: CASSSTPGPLPAFF. The CDR3 region has the DNA TGCGCCAGCAGCTCTACCCCGGGCCCTCTGCCAGCTTTCTTT. Looking up the rest from reference TRBV5-1 and TRBJ1-1 gives the full variable domain: KAGVTQTPRYLIKTRGQQVTLSCSPISGHRSVSWYQQTPGQGLQFLFEYFSETQRNKGNFPGRFSGRQFSNSRSEMNVSTLELGDSALYLCASSSTPGPLPAFFGQGTRLTVV.

The chain combines TRBV12-3 or TRBV12-4 with TRBJ1-6; D uncertain. The CDR3 runs 13 residues. The germline V and J ends were trimmed by 2 bases and 7 bases, with 6 bases remaining between them. The CDR3 DNA sequence: TGTGCCAGCAGTTTAATGGGAAATTCACCCCTCCACTTT. Protein sequence: CASSLMGNSPLHF.

This rearrangement joins TRBV3-1 (or the pseudogene TRBV3-2) to TRBJ1-3, with D tentatively TRBD1 (6 bases). V was trimmed by 6 bases and J by 4 bases, leaving 7 bases between them. The V gene's germline CDR1 is LGHDT and CDR2 YNNKEL (reference sequence). This CDR3 region has 12 residues. Here the CDR3 DNA reads TGTGCCAGCAGGGACAGCGGAAACACCATATATTTT. Protein sequence: CASRDSGNTIYF.

This sequence joins TRBV28 and TRBJ2-3; a weak D match, TRBD1 (5 bases). Trimming pared 6 bases from V and 6 bases from J, leaving 10 bases between. This CDR3 spans 12 amino acids. The V gene's germline CDR1 is MDHEN and CDR2 SYDVKM. CDR3 sequence reads: CASRAPGDTQYF. Here the CDR3 DNA reads TGTGCCAGCAGGGCCCCAGGGGATACGCAGTATTTT.

The chain combines TRBV29-1 with TRBJ1-2; no reliable D call. The germline V gene has CDR1 SQVTM and CDR2 ANQGSEA. V was pared by 5 bases and J by 7 bases, with 20 bases between. The CDR3 extends over 14 amino acids. Here the CDR3 reads CSVYRSDRLTGYTF. The CDR3, as DNA: TGCAGCGTTTATAGGTCAGACCGACTCACTGGCTACACCTTC.

This sequence joins TRBV5-1 and TRBJ2-1; D is possibly TRBD1 (5 bases). V lost 2 bases and J 0 bases, leaving 6 bases between the germline ends. Germline CDR1 reads SGHRS; CDR2 reads YFSETQ. The CDR3 consists of 14 residues. The CDR3 protein is CASSLGVSYNEQFF. CDR3 DNA sequence: TGCGCCAGCAGCTTAGGGGTCTCCTACAATGAGCAGTTCTTC.

This chain links TRBV6-1 with TRBJ2-7; TRBD1 matches 7 bases. V trimming: 2 bases; J trimming: 3 bases; junction bases outside the gene matches: 7. There are 15 residues in the CDR3. Germline CDR1 reads MNHNS; CDR2 reads SASEGT. The CDR3 spells CASSERRTGHYEQYF. DNA of the CDR3: TGTGCCAGCAGTGAACGGCGGACAGGCCACTACGAGCAGTACTTC.

This chain uses TRBV7-9 with TRBJ1-2; D not certain. CDR1 and CDR2 from the germline V gene are SEHNR and FQNEAQ (reference sequence). The CDR3 has 13 amino acids. V was shortened by 3 bases and J by 3 bases, with 8 bases between the two germline ends. CDR3 coding DNA: TGTGCCAGCAGCTTGGAGGGTTACTATGGCTACACCTTC. Translated, it gives CASSLEGYYGYTF. The variable domain in full, with the rest retrieved from reference TRBV7-9 and TRBJ1-2, is DTGVSQNPRHKITKRGQNVTFRCDPISEHNRLYWYRQTLGQGPEFLTYFQNEAQLEKSRLLSDRFSAERPKGSFSTLEIQRTEQGDSAMYLCASSLEGYYGYTFGSGTRLTVV.

This chain connects TRBV4-1 to TRBJ1-5; the D gene is possibly TRBD1 (5 bases). The ends were cut back, 1 base at V and 5 bases at J, with 9 bases in the middle. This CDR3 has 14 amino acids. Per germline, CDR1 MGHRA and CDR2 YSYEKL. In DNA form, the CDR3 reads TGCGCCAGCAGCCAAGGGGACGGAGATCAGCCCCAGCATTTT. Encoded protein: CASSQGDGDQPQHF.

The table lists this clone with a few counts. This chain links TRBV5-1 with TRBJ1-1, with 7 bases matching TRBD1. Germline CDR1 SGHRS, CDR2 YFSETQ. The ends lost 3 bases at V and 4 bases at J; junction bases unmatched: 6. CDR3 length: 14 residues. The DNA of the CDR3 is TGCGCCAGCAGCTCGGACAGGCCGAGCACTGAAGCTTTCTTT. Residues: CASSSDRPSTEAFF.

The J gene is TRBJ1-5, the V gene TRBV28; TRBD1 might be the D (5 bases). This CDR3 region has 19 residues. V lost 1 base, J lost 1 base, and 20 bases lay in between. Germline lookup yields CDR1 MDHEN and CDR2 SYDVKM. CDR3 nucleotide sequence: TGTGCCAGCAGTTTATTTGACGGGGCCCTCCGGAACAGCAATCAGCCCCAGCATTTT. This translates into CASSLFDGALRNSNQPQHF.

The V call is TRBV5-1, the J call TRBJ1-2; D may be TRBD1 (6 bases). This CDR3 spans 12 amino acids. CDR1 and CDR2 from the germline V gene are SGHRS and YFSETQ. The V and J ends lost 0 bases and 6 bases respectively, with 6 bases between them. Here the CDR3 DNA reads TGCGCCAGCAGCTTGGACAGGGATGGCTACACCTTC. It codes for CASSLDRDGYTF.

The CDR3, as DNA: TGTGCCAGTAGTATCTCGGGAGGGTCACATCAGCCCCAGCATTTT. Its translation is CASSISGGSHQPQHF. The genes are TRBV19 and TRBJ1-5, with no clear D. In germline, CDR1 is LNHDA, CDR2 SQIVND (reference sequence). V lost 3 bases and J 5 bases, leaving 14 bases between the germline ends. The CDR3 sequence is 15 residues long.

The chain couples TRBV11-2 to TRBJ1-2, with TRBD1 matching over 7 bases. The CDR3 consists of 15 residues. Germline lookup yields CDR1 SGHAT and CDR2 FQNNGV. The V segment lost 4 bases and the J segment 0 bases; nucleotides outside the gene matches: 5. The CDR3 sequence is CASSYRDRANYGYTF. The CDR3 region has the DNA TGTGCCAGCAGCTATCGGGACAGAGCTAACTATGGCTACACCTTC.

The rearrangement links TRBV2 to TRBJ1-5; TRBD1 might be the D (5 bases). This CDR3 comprises 15 residues. From germline, CDR1 is SNHLY and CDR2 FYNNEI. V was trimmed by 4 bases and J by 0 bases, leaving 10 bases between them. This chain's CDR3 is CASSVGTVSNQPQHF. In DNA form, the CDR3 reads TGTGCCAGCAGTGTGGGGACTGTTAGCAATCAGCCCCAGCATTTT.

The chain has TRBV13 and TRBJ2-2; D is perhaps TRBD2 (5 bases). V shed 7 bases and J shed 4 bases, with 7 bases lying between them. The CDR3 spans 12 residues. Per the germline V gene, CDR1 is PRHDT and CDR2 is FYEKMQ (reference sequence). Here the CDR3 reads CASMEATGELFF. In nucleotides, the CDR3 is TGTGCCAGCATGGAGGCCACCGGGGAGCTGTTTTTT.

The chain combines TRBV5-6 with TRBJ1-1; 7 bases align to TRBD1. Germline V gene data show CDR1 as SGHDT and CDR2 as YYEEEE. The trim removed 4 bases at V and 4 bases at J, leaving 16 bases unmatched. This CDR3 comprises 17 residues. The CDR3 is CASSRGTVTMPATEAFF. CDR3 bases: TGTGCCAGCAGCCGCGGGACAGTAACTATGCCGGCCACTGAAGCTTTCTTT.

This clone appeared a single time. The chain employs TRBV9 and TRBJ2-3, with 9 bases fitting TRBD1. This CDR3 contains 16 residues. The V gene end was trimmed by 3 bases and the J gene end by 1 base; junction bases not matched to a gene: 6. The germline gives CDR1 SGDLS, CDR2 YYNGEE. The CDR3 reads CASSALQGAGTDTQYF. The CDR3 nucleotides read TGTGCCAGCAGCGCCTTACAGGGGGCCGGCACAGATACGCAGTATTTT.

This clone occurred once. The CDR3 sequence: CASSRTSGAFQETQYF. CDR3 nucleotides: TGTGCCAGTAGCCGGACTAGCGGGGCCTTCCAAGAGACCCAGTACTTC. This chain links TRBV19 with TRBJ2-5; 12 bases are a match to TRBD2. Germline values: CDR1 LNHDA, CDR2 SQIVND (reference sequence). With 6 bases clipped from V and 1 base from J, the junction kept 6 bases outside the gene matches. The CDR3 is 16 residues long. The whole variable domain, remainder taken from reference TRBV19 and TRBJ2-5, is DGGITQSPKYLFRKEGQNVTLSCEQNLNHDAMYWYRQDPGQGLRLIYYSQIVNDFQKGDIAEGYSVSREKKESFPLTVTSAQKNPTAFYLCASSRTSGAFQETQYFGPGTRLLVL.

The chain is built from TRBV19 and TRBJ2-5; TRBD2 agrees at 11 bases. Trimming took 1 base from V and 1 from J; bases not matched to a gene: 8. CDR1 and CDR2 (germline): LNHDA, SQIVND (reference sequence). The CDR3 sequence is 18 residues long. The CDR3 protein is CASSIVGASGGPQETQYF. CDR3 sequence (DNA): TGTGCCAGTAGTATAGTTGGGGCTAGCGGGGGGCCCCAAGAGACCCAGTACTTC.